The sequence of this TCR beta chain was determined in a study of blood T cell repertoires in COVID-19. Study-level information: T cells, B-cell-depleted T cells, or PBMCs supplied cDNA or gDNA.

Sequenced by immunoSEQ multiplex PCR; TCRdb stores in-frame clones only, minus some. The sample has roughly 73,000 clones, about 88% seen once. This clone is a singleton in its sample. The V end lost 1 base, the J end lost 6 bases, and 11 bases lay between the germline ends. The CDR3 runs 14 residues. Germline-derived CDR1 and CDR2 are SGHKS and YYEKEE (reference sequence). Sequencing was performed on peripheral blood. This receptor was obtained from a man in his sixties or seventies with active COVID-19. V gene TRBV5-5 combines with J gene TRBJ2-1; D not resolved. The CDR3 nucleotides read TGTGCCAGCAGCTTGAACGGGTTAGCCAATGAGCAGTTCTTC. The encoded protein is CASSLNGLANEQFF.